This TCR beta chain stems from a study of blood T cell repertoires in COVID-19. In the study overall: Italy, Spain and the United States were the sources of the convalescent and acute COVID-19 samples.

Germline V CDR1 and CDR2: ENHRY, SYGVKD. Trimming removed 7 bases at V and 0 bases at J, with 9 bases between. The CDR3 is 14 amino acids. This table comes from immunoSEQ multiplex PCR, and its TCRdb copy is limited to in-frame clones, with some not included. The table includes about 120,000 clones, around 88% detected once. Sample: peripheral blood. The receptor comes from a man aged 60 to 69 with COVID-19, enrolled during active disease. This sequence joins TRBV10-3 and TRBJ2-2; no reliable D call. CDR3 bases: TGTGCCATCATGAGGTCCCCGAACACCGGGGAGCTGTTTTTT. It yields the protein CAIMRSPNTGELFF.